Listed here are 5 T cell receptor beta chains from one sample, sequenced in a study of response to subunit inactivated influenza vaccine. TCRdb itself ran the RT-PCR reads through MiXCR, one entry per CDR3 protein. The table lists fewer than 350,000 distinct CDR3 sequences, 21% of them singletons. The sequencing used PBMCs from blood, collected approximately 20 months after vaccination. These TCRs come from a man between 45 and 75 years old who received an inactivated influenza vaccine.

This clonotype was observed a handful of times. CDR3 loop: CASSLEDRGLAYGYTF. Written as DNA, the CDR3 is TGCGCCAGCAGCTTGGAGGACAGGGGGCTCGCCTATGGCTACACCTTC. The chain links TRBV5-1 to TRBJ1-2, with 11 nucleotides matching TRBD1. Unmatched junction bases numbered 5, after V lost 0 bases and J lost 4 bases. There are 16 residues in the CDR3. The V gene's germline CDR1 is SGHRS and CDR2 YFSETQ.

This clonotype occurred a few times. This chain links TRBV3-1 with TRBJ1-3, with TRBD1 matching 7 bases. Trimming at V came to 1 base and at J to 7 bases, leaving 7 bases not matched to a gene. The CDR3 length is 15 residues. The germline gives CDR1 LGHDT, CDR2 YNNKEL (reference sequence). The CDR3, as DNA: TGTGCCAGCAGCCAAGGATGGAGGGGGCCGAACACCATATATTTT. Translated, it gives CASSQGWRGPNTIYF.

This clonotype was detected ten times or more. In nucleotides, the CDR3 is TGTGCCTGGAGCAGGGGGCTCGGTGGCACTGAAGCTTTCTTT. Its translation: CAWSRGLGGTEAFF. This chain connects TRBV30 to TRBJ1-1; TRBD1 agrees at 8 bases. The CDR3 is 14 amino acids. Germline trimming cut 3 bases from V and 4 bases from J; bases unmatched to any gene: 7. Germline values: CDR1 GTSNPN, CDR2 SVGIG (reference sequence).

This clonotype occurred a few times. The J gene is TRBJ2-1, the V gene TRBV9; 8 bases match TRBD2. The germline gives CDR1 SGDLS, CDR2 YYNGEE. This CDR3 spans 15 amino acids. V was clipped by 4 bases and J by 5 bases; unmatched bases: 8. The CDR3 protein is CASSPLARGDNEQFF. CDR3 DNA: TGTGCCAGCAGCCCCCTTGCGCGGGGGGACAATGAGCAGTTCTTC. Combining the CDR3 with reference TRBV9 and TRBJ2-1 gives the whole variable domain DSGVTQTPKHLITATGQRVTLRCSPRSGDLSVYWYQQSLDQGLQFLIQYYNGEERAKGNILERFSAQQFPDLHSELNLSSLELGDSALYFCASSPLARGDNEQFFGPGTRLTVL.

The DNA for the CDR3 is TGTGCCAGCAGGCGGGGTGGTAGCTCCTACGAGCAGTACTTC. Amino acid sequence: CASRRGGSSYEQYF. This chain links TRBV12-3 or TRBV12-4 with TRBJ2-7, with D tentatively TRBD2 (6 bases). The CDR3 covers 14 residues. Trimming removed 6 bases from V and 0 bases from J, with 12 bases in between.